The entry that follows covers one TCR beta chain sequence. Its antigen is undetermined. MiXCR, applied by TCRdb to the RT-PCR reads, yields one record per CDR3 protein. The table has about 530,000 distinct CDR3 sequences, under 15% seen once; the top ten hold around 12%. These data belong to a study of response to subunit inactivated influenza vaccine. Germline lookup yields CDR1 SGHRS and CDR2 YFSETQ. This CDR3 has 15 residues. V was cut by 0 bases and J by 6 bases, with 15 bases left in between. Study-level results: The authors proposed limited new T cell recruitment per seasonal influenza vaccination.

This TCR derives from a man between 50 and 59 years old who received an inactivated influenza vaccine. The source material was PBMCs from blood, sampled around seven weeks after vaccination. V usage is TRBV5-1 and J usage is TRBJ2-5; D tentatively fits TRBD1 or TRBD2 (6 bases each). CDR3 in amino acids: CASSLEQGGRKTQYF. The CDR3 nucleotides read TGCGCCAGCAGCTTGGAACAGGGAGGTAGAAAGACCCAGTACTTC. The complete variable domain, with remaining parts taken from reference TRBV5-1 and TRBJ2-5, reads KAGVTQTPRYLIKTRGQQVTLSCSPISGHRSVSWYQQTPGQGLQFLFEYFSETQRNKGNFPGRFSGRQFSNSRSEMNVSTLELGDSALYLCASSLEQGGRKTQYFGPGTRLLVL.